Listed below are T cell receptor beta chains from one sample, sequenced in a study of T cells in Graves' hyperthyroidism and ophthalmopathy. TCRdb used MiXCR to reprocess the multiplex PCR reads, holding one entry per CDR3 protein. Among about 380,000 distinct CDR3 sequences, roughly 13% were seen once, and the ten largest hold around 21%. Source material: blood. These receptors all stem from a man under 40 with Graves' hyperthyroidism that later progressed to Graves' ophthalmopathy. Both conserved end residues are part of each CDR3. Each record gives: J gene, V gene, clone size, D gene, CDR3 protein, CDR3 DNA. A D gene is named only where the DNA matches it firmly. The listing skips clone size in some rows; elsewhere it reads once, few, many or a size class.

J: TRBJ1-6; V: TRBV12-3/TRBV12-4; size: many; D: NA; CDR3: CASSRAGYNSPLHF; DNA: TGTGCCAGCAGTAGAGCGGGTTATAATTCACCCCTCCACTTT
J: TRBJ2-5; V: TRBV6-5; size: few; D: TRBD2; CDR3: CASSYASGGAETQYF; DNA: TGTGCCAGCAGTTACGCCAGCGGGGGGGCAGAGACCCAGTACTTC
J: TRBJ2-7; V: TRBV3-1; size: few; D: NA; CDR3: CASSQGMTPDYEQYF; DNA: TGTGCCAGCAGCCAAGGGATGACGCCCGACTACGAGCAGTACTTC
J: TRBJ1-6; V: TRBV6-5; size: NA; D: NA; CDR3: CASSYKGASYNSPLHF; DNA: TGTGCCAGCAGTTATAAAGGGGCAAGCTATAATTCACCCCTCCACTTT
J: TRBJ2-5; V: TRBV5-1; size: many; D: NA; CDR3: CASSLAPQETQYF; DNA: TGCGCCAGCAGCTTGGCCCCCCAAGAGACCCAGTACTTC
J: TRBJ1-5; V: TRBV30; size: few; D: NA; CDR3: CAWSVGSNSNQPQHF; DNA: TGTGCCTGGAGTGTTGGCAGCAATAGCAATCAGCCCCAGCATTTT
J: TRBJ1-4; V: TRBV12-3/TRBV12-4; size: many; D: NA; CDR3: CASSSSETNEKLFF; DNA: TGTGCCAGCAGTTCGTCAGAGACTAATGAAAAACTGTTTTTT
J: TRBJ2-4; V: TRBV14; size: NA; D: NA; CDR3: CASSLIGTKNIQYF; DNA: TGTGCCAGCAGCCTAATCGGGACCAAAAACATTCAGTACTTC
J: TRBJ2-7; V: TRBV24-1; size: many; D: TRBD2; CDR3: CATSEASGPYEQYF; DNA: TGTGCCACCAGTGAGGCTAGCGGTCCCTACGAGCAGTACTTC
J: TRBJ2-3; V: TRBV20-1; size: many; D: TRBD2; CDR3: CSARAPSGTITDTQYF; DNA: TGCAGTGCTAGAGCGCCTAGCGGAACGATTACGGATACGCAGTATTTT